A selection of T cell receptor beta chains follows, all from one sample in a study of monozygotic twins with inflammatory bowel disease. After re-calling the 5' RACE reads, TCRdb lists one entry per CDR3 protein, DNA absent. Recorded here are some 150,000 distinct CDR3 sequences; the top ten clones represent 0.95% to 1.5%. Material: blood. These receptors originate from a human donor with ulcerative colitis or Crohn's disease, or a healthy co-twin of an affected twin (not recorded which). The CDR3 runs from the conserved cysteine through the conserved F or W. Fields, in order: CDR3 length, V gene, J gene, CDR3 protein.

CDR3 length: 15; V gene: TRBV20-1; J gene: TRBJ2-3; CDR3 protein: CSATGTSGSIFAQYF
CDR3 length: 15; V gene: TRBV24-1; J gene: TRBJ1-5; CDR3 protein: CATSETQGANQPQHF
CDR3 length: 15; V gene: TRBV7-3; J gene: TRBJ2-7; CDR3 protein: CASSLTGRPSYEQYF
CDR3 length: 15; V gene: TRBV5-1; J gene: TRBJ2-2; CDR3 protein: CASSPGSGGTGELFF
CDR3 length: 16; V gene: TRBV28; J gene: TRBJ1-3; CDR3 protein: CASSSSTGAYGNTIYF
CDR3 length: 17; V gene: TRBV4-3; J gene: TRBJ2-1; CDR3 protein: CASSQDPGLAAYNEQFF
CDR3 length: 13; V gene: TRBV9; J gene: TRBJ2-2; CDR3 protein: CASASGRTGELFF
CDR3 length: 13; V gene: TRBV25-1; J gene: TRBJ1-5; CDR3 protein: CASSRGQNQPQHF
CDR3 length: 17; V gene: TRBV7-9; J gene: TRBJ1-5; CDR3 protein: CASSLAAGTGANQPQHF
CDR3 length: 14; V gene: TRBV7-2; J gene: TRBJ2-7; CDR3 protein: CASSRGRTTYEQYF
CDR3 length: 15; V gene: TRBV5-4; J gene: TRBJ1-1; CDR3 protein: CASNLGTGMNTEAFF
CDR3 length: 12; V gene: TRBV6-5; J gene: TRBJ1-2; CDR3 protein: CASRGRAGGYTF
CDR3 length: 12; V gene: TRBV5-1; J gene: TRBJ1-2; CDR3 protein: CASSIGRFGYTF
CDR3 length: 15; V gene: TRBV24-1; J gene: TRBJ2-1; CDR3 protein: CATSDPGHLNNEQFF
CDR3 length: 17; V gene: TRBV27; J gene: TRBJ1-1; CDR3 protein: CASSSLPFGQLNTEAFF
CDR3 length: 16; V gene: TRBV4-2; J gene: TRBJ2-7; CDR3 protein: CASSQDEGREAYEQYF
CDR3 length: 16; V gene: TRBV7-3; J gene: TRBJ2-1; CDR3 protein: CASSLQGALSYNEQFF
CDR3 length: 16; V gene: TRBV4-1; J gene: TRBJ2-1; CDR3 protein: CASSQVGLPSYNEQFF
CDR3 length: 18; V gene: TRBV5-5; J gene: TRBJ1-5; CDR3 protein: CASSLGAGTTYSNQPQHF
CDR3 length: 15; V gene: TRBV7-9; J gene: TRBJ1-3; CDR3 protein: CASSLATTSGNTIYF
CDR3 length: 16; V gene: TRBV27; J gene: TRBJ2-7; CDR3 protein: CASSLQSPPSSYEQYF
CDR3 length: 16; V gene: TRBV5-1; J gene: TRBJ2-5; CDR3 protein: CASSTDPGKNLGTQYF
CDR3 length: 14; V gene: TRBV5-1; J gene: TRBJ2-1; CDR3 protein: CASKSGGGYNEQFF
CDR3 length: 17; V gene: TRBV5-4; J gene: TRBJ2-1; CDR3 protein: CASSSGAGVGAYNEQFF
CDR3 length: 15; V gene: TRBV5-1; J gene: TRBJ1-1; CDR3 protein: CASSLGRGRFPEAFF
CDR3 length: 11; V gene: TRBV5-1; J gene: TRBJ1-1; CDR3 protein: CASSLGQRAFF
CDR3 length: 13; V gene: TRBV3-1; J gene: TRBJ1-1; CDR3 protein: CASSQVDGTEAFF
CDR3 length: 14; V gene: TRBV6-6; J gene: TRBJ2-2; CDR3 protein: CASSPPSSTGELFF
CDR3 length: 16; V gene: TRBV19; J gene: TRBJ2-4; CDR3 protein: CASSITDRIAKNIQYF
CDR3 length: 13; V gene: TRBV7-2; J gene: TRBJ1-2; CDR3 protein: CAREGLSCSGYTF
CDR3 length: 12; V gene: TRBV5-1; J gene: TRBJ2-2; CDR3 protein: CASRVNTGELFF
CDR3 length: 13; V gene: TRBV29-1; J gene: TRBJ2-7; CDR3 protein: CSVVAQLGWEQYF
CDR3 length: 13; V gene: TRBV6-1; J gene: TRBJ2-1; CDR3 protein: CASSEVGGDEQFF
CDR3 length: 15; V gene: TRBV12-3/TRBV12-4; J gene: TRBJ1-5; CDR3 protein: CASSLRTGGNQPQHF
CDR3 length: 14; V gene: TRBV6-9; J gene: TRBJ1-1; CDR3 protein: CASSSNRGVTEAFF
CDR3 length: 14; V gene: TRBV9; J gene: TRBJ2-3; CDR3 protein: CASSFSDSTDTQYF
CDR3 length: 15; V gene: TRBV19; J gene: TRBJ1-4; CDR3 protein: CASSTRGQTNEKLFF
CDR3 length: 14; V gene: TRBV10-3; J gene: TRBJ2-5; CDR3 protein: CAITADRGRETQYF
CDR3 length: 14; V gene: TRBV20-1; J gene: TRBJ2-1; CDR3 protein: CSASPGLSYNEQFF
CDR3 length: 18; V gene: TRBV20-1; J gene: TRBJ2-3; CDR3 protein: CSAKSPNLAISGQDVDYF
CDR3 length: 16; V gene: TRBV12-3/TRBV12-4; J gene: TRBJ1-4; CDR3 protein: CASSQRQGVANEKLFF
CDR3 length: 14; V gene: TRBV20-1; J gene: TRBJ1-5; CDR3 protein: CSTNKQGRNQPQHF
CDR3 length: 15; V gene: TRBV11-2; J gene: TRBJ2-5; CDR3 protein: CASSRGTAKGETQYF
CDR3 length: 14; V gene: TRBV19; J gene: TRBJ1-2; CDR3 protein: CASSSRTANYGYTF
CDR3 length: 11; V gene: TRBV10-3; J gene: TRBJ1-1; CDR3 protein: CAISARGEAFF
CDR3 length: 14; V gene: TRBV7-3; J gene: TRBJ2-2; CDR3 protein: CASSYTAIGGELFF
CDR3 length: 15; V gene: TRBV4-1; J gene: TRBJ1-2; CDR3 protein: CASSRDPTGWNGYTF
CDR3 length: 13; V gene: TRBV5-1; J gene: TRBJ2-1; CDR3 protein: CASGHVGGNEQFF